This entry features one T cell receptor (beta chain) sequence. V was clipped by 5 bases and J by 4 bases; unmatched bases: 9. Germline V gene sequence: CDR1 SQVTM, CDR2 ANQGSEA. The CDR3 spans 15 residues. cDNA serving as the sequencing template came from extracted, reverse transcribed RNA. This table comes from immunoSEQ multiplex PCR, and its TCRdb copy is limited to in-frame clones, with some not included. The data show about 97,000 clones, with roughly two fifths seen just once and approximately 1.5% held by the top ten. The data originate from a study of CD8+ T cells in alopecia areata. Study information: Those patients who were treated received oral tofacitinib, which was given at 5 to 10 mg twice daily for moderate-to-severe alopecia areata. Tofacitinib ran 6 to 18 months, followed by 6 months off drug.

Obtained from alopecia areata patients were lesional scalp punch biopsies along with peripheral blood. PBMCs, the starting material, were the source of sorted CD4+ and CD8+ T cells. The receptor was derived from a human donor with alopecia areata. The specimen sequenced was CD4+ T cells sorted from blood. V gene TRBV29-1 combines with J gene TRBJ2-5; 11 nucleotides match TRBD2. DNA for the CDR3: TGCAGCGTTACGGTAGCGGGGGGGATGGGAGAGACCCAGTACTTC. Amino acid sequence: CSVTVAGGMGETQYF.